A single sample is the source of the 2 T cell receptor beta chains below, sequenced in a study of regulatory T cells in long-lasting Graves disease. Assembly of TCR beta libraries relied on iRepertoire HTBI primers together with Arm-PCR of CDR3 regions. TCRdb reprocessed the multiplex PCR reads with MiXCR, giving one entry per CDR3 protein. This sample has about 290,000 distinct CDR3 sequences, with roughly a fifth found just once. Time point: persistent/refractory GD, antithyroid drugs over 5 years with positive TRAb. Preparation of the TCR library used RNA extracted from PBMCs. The sample here was peripheral blood mononuclear cells (PBMCs), taken when the disease was refractory, from a patient treated with antithyroid drugs. The receptor source for this set is a female donor with Graves disease.

The rearrangement joins TRBV20-1 to TRBJ2-4; D may be TRBD2 (6 bases). With 6 bases removed from V and 5 bases from J, the gap between germline ends came to 14 bases. The CDR3 extends over 13 amino acids. The germline gives CDR1 DFQATT, CDR2 SNEGSKA (reference sequence). The CDR3 loop is CSATRGGQNIQYF. In DNA, the CDR3 is TGCAGTGCCACGCGGGGCGGACAAAACATTCAGTACTTC.

With respect to this clonotype: It may be a read error: a sequence one base away is much more abundant. No conserved phenylalanine or tryptophan is present at the end of the CDR3, so a read error is the likely explanation. The V gene is TRBV11-2, the J gene TRBJ2-2, with 11 bases identical to TRBD2. Germline trimming cut 6 bases from V and 3 bases from J; bases unmatched to any gene: 6. Germline assignment: CDR1 SGHAT and CDR2 FQNNGV. The CDR3 extends over 16 amino acids. This CDR3 is CASRPTSGSDTGELFC. The CDR3 bases are TGTGCCAGCAGACCTACTAGCGGGAGTGACACCGGGGAGCTGTTTTGT.